The next 26 T cell receptor beta chains were all read from a single sample in a study of T-cell memory formation after mild COVID-19. TCRdb used MiXCR to reprocess the 5' RACE reads, holding one entry per CDR3 protein. The sample lists roughly 560,000 distinct CDR3 sequences, 20% occurring once. The material sequenced was PBMCs or a T cell subset sorted from them (not recorded which). The receptors shown here come from an adult woman who had mild COVID-19 (a few samples of this study predate the infection). Cell type and time point are not known.

This clonotype was seen more than once but under ten times. The V call is TRBV5-5, the J call TRBJ1-1, with D possibly TRBD1 on 5 matching bases. CDR3 length equals 14 residues. The germline V gene encodes CDR1 SGHKS and CDR2 YYEKEE (reference sequence). V was shortened by 5 bases and J by 4 bases, with 15 bases between the two germline ends. The CDR3 protein is CASSRQLLFTEAFF. In DNA, the CDR3 is TGTGCCAGCAGTAGACAGCTGTTGTTCACTGAAGCTTTCTTT.

The V gene is TRBV5-1, the J gene TRBJ2-1; weak D call: TRBD2 (5 bases). The V and J ends lost 2 bases and 5 bases respectively, with 11 bases between them. This CDR3 spans 14 amino acids. Germline-derived CDR1 and CDR2 are SGHRS and YFSETQ. The CDR3 DNA follows: TGCGCCAGCAGCTTCCCGGGGTTGGACAATGAGCAGTTCTTC. The encoded protein is CASSFPGLDNEQFF.

The CDR3 is CASSQGQGRDEAFF. The CDR3 bases are TGTGCCAGCAGCCAGGGACAGGGGAGGGATGAAGCTTTCTTT. The chain has TRBV7-8 and TRBJ1-1, with 10 bases fitting TRBD1. V shed 5 bases, J shed 7 bases, and the junction held 7 bases outside the gene matches. The CDR3 is 14 amino acids. The germline CDR1 and CDR2 sequences are SGHVS and FQNEAQ.

This clonotype appeared a few times. The V gene is TRBV10-3, the J gene TRBJ2-3, with a possible D match to TRBD1 (7 bases). CDR3 length: 14 residues. Germline loops: CDR1 ENHRY, CDR2 SYGVKD. The V end lost 8 bases, the J end lost 4 bases, and 16 bases lay between the germline ends. CDR3 region: CAISGGGGADTQYF. In DNA, the CDR3 is TGTGCCATCTCTGGTGGAGGGGGCGCAGATACGCAGTATTTT.

This chain connects TRBV12-3 or TRBV12-4 to TRBJ2-7; TRBD1 matches 7 bases. The CDR3 loop spans 12 amino acids. The V segment lost 6 bases and the J segment 5 bases; nucleotides outside the gene matches: 4. Written as DNA, the CDR3 is TGTGCCAGCAGACAGACAGGGAACGAGCAGTACTTC. Protein product: CASRQTGNEQYF.

This clonotype turned up a few times. V usage is TRBV5-1 and J usage is TRBJ2-2; 9 nucleotides align to TRBD1. The germline V gene has CDR1 SGHRS and CDR2 YFSETQ. The CDR3 consists of 15 residues. With V trimmed by 1 base and J by 3 bases, 1 base remained unmatched. The DNA of the CDR3 is TGCGCCAGCAGCTTGTGGACAGGGGACACCGGGGAGCTGTTTTTT. It codes for CASSLWTGDTGELFF.

This clonotype was seen once. V and J are TRBV24-1 and TRBJ2-1; D not resolved. Trimming stripped 7 bases from V and 3 bases from J, with 12 bases between. This CDR3 is 14 amino acids long. Germline V gene sequence: CDR1 KGHDR, CDR2 SFDVKD. As DNA, the CDR3 is TGTGCCACCAGGCAGGAGTTAGGCTACAATGAGCAGTTCTTC. Encoded protein: CATRQELGYNEQFF.

This clonotype is a singleton in its sample. V usage is TRBV27 and J usage is TRBJ2-1; a weak D match, TRBD2 (6 bases). The CDR3 spans 14 residues. Germline lookup yields CDR1 MNHEY and CDR2 SMNVEV (reference sequence). The V and J ends lost 2 bases and 4 bases respectively, with 9 bases between them. CDR3: CASSLLARYNEQFF. The CDR3 DNA is TGTGCCAGCAGTTTACTAGCGCGGTACAATGAGCAGTTCTTC.

Many counts were recorded for this clonotype. The rearrangement joins TRBV25-1 to TRBJ2-1, with a tentative D call TRBD1 (5 bases). The V gene's germline CDR1 is MGHDK and CDR2 SYGVNS. The CDR3 spans 15 residues. Trimming left V 1 base short and J 6 bases short, with 13 bases between. The CDR3 nucleotides read TGTGCCAGCAGTGAATTATCGCAGGGTTCCAATGAGCAGTTCTTC. It is translated as CASSELSQGSNEQFF.

The rearrangement joins TRBV20-1 to TRBJ2-1; 8 bases line up with TRBD2. The germline V gene has CDR1 DFQATT and CDR2 SNEGSKA (reference sequence). The CDR3 length is 15 residues. The V gene end was trimmed by 5 bases and the J gene end by 4 bases; junction bases not matched to a gene: 10. The CDR3 DNA sequence: TGCAGTGCTGGGGTGGCGGGAGGTCTATACAATGAGCAGTTCTTC. As protein: CSAGVAGGLYNEQFF.

The rearrangement links TRBV9 to TRBJ2-1, with D perhaps TRBD1 or TRBD2 (6 bases each). There are 15 residues in the CDR3. V gave up 3 bases and J gave up 8 bases, with 18 bases separating them. The V gene's germline CDR1 is SGDLS and CDR2 YYNGEE. In nucleotides, the CDR3 is TGTGCCAGCAGCGCGGGGGCTTCAGAGGCGGATGAGCAGTTCTTC. It codes for CASSAGASEADEQFF.

Only one count was recorded for this clonotype. This likely comes from a read error, as the CDR3 has no conserved phenylalanine or tryptophan at its end. The CDR3 region has the DNA TGTGCCAGCAGCTTAGAACATCCGGCGTGGGCCAAAAACATTCAGTACCTC. Translating gives CASSLEHPAWAKNIQYL. The chain uses TRBV11-2 and TRBJ2-4; D not resolved. Trimming removed 0 bases at V and 1 base at J, with 13 bases between. The CDR3 is made up of 17 amino acids. From germline, CDR1 is SGHAT and CDR2 FQNNGV.

This clonotype has just a few counts. CDR3 DNA sequence: TGCGCCAGCAGCCAGGAGACGGCTCCAGGGGCATACGAGCAGTACTTC. This codes for CASSQETAPGAYEQYF. V is TRBV4-3 and J is TRBJ2-7; weak D call: TRBD1 (6 bases). The CDR3 extends over 16 amino acids. Germline CDR1 reads LGHNA; CDR2 reads YSLEER. The V end lost 3 bases, the J end lost 4 bases, and 19 bases lay between the germline ends.

This clonotype was recorded at least ten times. The V call is TRBV30, the J call TRBJ2-3; 8 nucleotides line up with TRBD2. CDR3 length equals 15 residues. Trimming removed 4 bases from V and 2 bases from J; junction bases left unmatched: 8. Looked up from germline, CDR1 is GTSNPN and CDR2 is SVGIG (reference sequence). CDR3 sequence reads: CAWTAGGGSTDTQYF. The CDR3 coding sequence is TGTGCCTGGACCGCGGGGGGCGGTTCCACAGATACGCAGTATTTT.

The chain has TRBV12-3 or TRBV12-4 and TRBJ2-1; D is perhaps TRBD1 or TRBD2 (6 bases each). Trimming cost V 6 bases and J 6 bases, with 24 bases left between them. CDR3 length equals 17 residues. The CDR3 DNA sequence: TGTGCCAGCAGCCCCTCCTTGTCGAGGGGGGACTTCAATGAGCAGTTCTTC. This translates into CASSPSLSRGDFNEQFF.

The chain couples TRBV12-3 or TRBV12-4 to TRBJ1-2; TRBD1 matches at 7 bases. The CDR3 has 14 amino acids. With V trimmed by 7 bases and J by 4 bases, 9 bases remained unmatched. This CDR3 is CASNTGVMGYGYTF. CDR3 nucleotide sequence: TGTGCCAGCAACACAGGGGTCATGGGCTATGGCTACACCTTC.

This clonotype was detected a few times. This chain joins TRBV7-9 and TRBJ1-1, with D perhaps matching TRBD1 (5 bases). Trimming removed 7 bases at V and 4 bases at J, with 19 bases between. The CDR3 length is 15 residues. In germline, CDR1 is SEHNR, CDR2 FQNEAQ (reference sequence). CDR3 sequence: CASTDTGARSTEAFF. Here the CDR3 DNA reads TGTGCCAGCACCGATACCGGGGCGCGGAGCACTGAAGCTTTCTTT.

The chain employs TRBV20-1 and TRBJ1-2, with a possible D match to TRBD1 (6 bases). Germline V gene data show CDR1 as DFQATT and CDR2 as SNEGSKA (reference sequence). This CDR3 comprises 14 residues. CDR3 in amino acids: CRAGGQSWNYGYTF. DNA of the CDR3: TGCAGGGCTGGGGGACAATCATGGAACTATGGCTACACCTTC.

V and J are TRBV7-9 and TRBJ2-2; D gene uncertain. In germline, CDR1 is SEHNR, CDR2 FQNEAQ (reference sequence). Trimming removed 5 bases from V and 5 bases from J, with 12 bases in between. This CDR3 spans 14 amino acids. The CDR3 nucleotides read TGTGCCAGCAGCCCCTCAGATGGGACCGGGGAGCTGTTTTTT. It translates to CASSPSDGTGELFF.

This clonotype has just a few counts. This chain uses TRBV6-5 with TRBJ1-1, with D unresolved. V was shortened by 2 bases and J by 4 bases, with 11 bases between the two germline ends. CDR3 length: 14 amino acids. The germline V gene has CDR1 MNHEY and CDR2 SVGAGI. The CDR3 DNA reads TGTGCCAGCAGTTACGGAAGGGTAGCCACTGAAGCTTTCTTT. It codes for CASSYGRVATEAFF.

This clonotype has just a few counts. The CDR3 protein is CASSFGTDNYGYTF. In nucleotides, the CDR3 is TGTGCCAGCAGTTTTGGGACCGACAACTATGGCTACACCTTC. The chain recombines TRBV12-3 or TRBV12-4 with TRBJ1-2; perhaps TRBD1 as D (5 bases). The V gene lost 3 bases and the J gene lost 2 bases, with 10 bases spanning the gap. The CDR3 covers 14 residues.

The chain has TRBV28 and TRBJ1-2, with 7 bases fitting TRBD1. The CDR3 spans 16 residues. After removal of 6 bases from V and 6 bases from J, the junction contained 16 bases not matched to a gene. CDR1 is MDHEN and CDR2 is SYDVKM in the germline V gene. DNA of the CDR3: TGTGCCAGCAGCCTCCTCAGGGGGTCGGGTCTGCATGGCTACACCTTC. Translation: CASSLLRGSGLHGYTF.

The genes are TRBV24-1 and TRBJ2-3; D is uncertain. CDR3 size: 15 residues. Germline values: CDR1 KGHDR, CDR2 SFDVKD. With 3 bases removed from V and 1 base from J, the gap between germline ends came to 10 bases. This chain's CDR3 is CATSDPPDGTDTQYF. In DNA form, the CDR3 reads TGTGCCACCAGTGATCCCCCGGACGGCACAGATACGCAGTATTTT.

V gene TRBV29-1 combines with J gene TRBJ2-7, with TRBD1 as a possible D gene (5 bases). Germline-derived CDR1 and CDR2 are SQVTM and ANQGSEA. V was trimmed by 3 bases and J by 6 bases, leaving 12 bases between them. The CDR3 sequence is 12 residues long. CDR3 in amino acids: CSVEETVGEQYF. The CDR3 DNA follows: TGCAGCGTTGAGGAGACAGTGGGCGAGCAGTACTTC.

The chain combines TRBV24-1 with TRBJ1-2; no clear D gene. Deletions cut 8 bases from V and 1 base from J, with 13 bases between. This CDR3 region has 14 residues. Per the germline V gene, CDR1 is KGHDR and CDR2 is SFDVKD. CDR3 nucleotides: TGTGCCACCACGAACGGGTTGGATAACTATGGCTACACCTTC. It codes for CATTNGLDNYGYTF.

The sample holds a few counts of this clonotype. The gene calls are TRBV7-2 and TRBJ2-1; D might be TRBD1 (6 bases). Trimming took off 5 bases at V and 5 bases at J, with 13 bases between the two ends. The CDR3 loop spans 14 amino acids. The germline V gene has CDR1 SGHTA and CDR2 FQGNSA. The CDR3 region is CASSGPDSDNEQFF. The CDR3 coding sequence is TGTGCCAGCAGCGGCCCGGACAGCGACAATGAGCAGTTCTTC.